Following are 12 T cell receptor beta chains from one sample sequenced in a study of technical replicates of blood from several donors. Assay used: immunoSEQ multiplex PCR; TCRdb lists only in-frame clones, some missing. The sample gives 79,000 or so clones, approximately 96% of which show up once; approximately 0.32% is in the top ten. The specimen was T cells isolated from PBMCs. The receptors were sampled from a human donor in good health.

This chain connects TRBV19 to TRBJ2-7; 13 nucleotides align to TRBD2. Germline V gives CDR1 LNHDA, CDR2 SQIVND (reference sequence). V shed 3 bases and J 6 bases; nucleotides not matched to a gene: 2. This CDR3 spans 14 amino acids. CDR3 loop: CASSIGLAGVEQYF. The CDR3 nucleotides read TGTGCCAGTAGTATTGGACTAGCGGGAGTCGAGCAGTACTTC.

CDR3 loop: CASSWDSYGYTF. The CDR3 DNA reads as TGTGCCAGTAGTTGGGACAGCTATGGCTACACCTTC. This sequence joins TRBV19 and TRBJ1-2; TRBD1 matches 7 bases. Germline-derived CDR1 and CDR2 are LNHDA and SQIVND (reference sequence). V lost 5 bases and J lost 4; bases outside the gene matches: 1. The CDR3 is made up of 12 amino acids.

V gene TRBV5-6 combines with J gene TRBJ2-3; 10 bases align to TRBD2. Germline V gives CDR1 SGHDT, CDR2 YYEEEE. This CDR3 has 17 amino acids. Unmatched junction bases numbered 10, after V lost 4 bases and J lost 2 bases. The CDR3 protein is CASSRISGRPATDTQYF. In DNA form, the CDR3 reads TGTGCCAGCAGCCGGATTAGCGGGAGGCCGGCCACAGATACGCAGTATTTT.

The rearrangement uses TRBV15 and TRBJ2-5; 8 positions match TRBD2. J was trimmed by 1 base and V by 3 bases; bases with no gene match: 7. CDR3 size: 16 residues. The germline V gene has CDR1 LNHNV and CDR2 YYDKDF (reference sequence). CDR3 nucleotide sequence: TGTGCCACCAGCAGGATTAAACTAGCGGCCCAAGAGACCCAGTACTTC. This codes for CATSRIKLAAQETQYF.

The V gene is TRBV4-1, the J gene TRBJ2-5; 11 bases match TRBD2. V shed 6 bases, J shed 5 bases, and the junction held 11 bases outside the gene matches. Looked up from germline, CDR1 is MGHRA and CDR2 is YSYEKL. The CDR3 length is 16 residues. The CDR3: CASRRNSGRAGETQYF. The CDR3 DNA is TGCGCCAGCAGGCGAAATAGCGGGAGGGCCGGGGAGACCCAGTACTTC.

The chain links TRBV30 to TRBJ2-7; D not resolved. Trimming took off 2 bases at V and 4 bases at J, with 6 bases between the two ends. The length of the CDR3 is 11 residues. Germline CDR1 GTSNPN, CDR2 SVGIG (reference sequence). CDR3 nucleotides: TGTGCCTGGAGTATAAAATACGAGCAGTACTTC. As protein: CAWSIKYEQYF.

The chain combines TRBV30 with TRBJ2-4; D might be TRBD2 (6 bases). V dropped 2 bases and J dropped 0 bases, with 17 bases sitting between them. Germline values: CDR1 GTSNPN, CDR2 SVGIG (reference sequence). The CDR3 is 17 amino acids. This chain's CDR3 is CAWSRGGESLAKNIQYF. In DNA, the CDR3 is TGTGCCTGGAGTCGGGGCGGGGAGAGCCTAGCCAAAAACATTCAGTACTTC. The full variable domain, with the rest looked up from reference TRBV30 and TRBJ2-4, is SQTIHQWPATLVQPVGSPLSLECTVEGTSNPNLYWYRQAAGRGLQLLFYSVGIGQISSEVPQNLSASRPQDRQFILSSKKLLLSDSGFYLCAWSRGGESLAKNIQYFGAGTRLSVL.

This clone has a single count. V gene TRBV7-8 combines with J gene TRBJ2-7; TRBD2 is a possible D gene (5 bases). The CDR3 runs 15 residues. Per germline, CDR1 SGHVS and CDR2 FQNEAQ. Trimming stripped 2 bases from V and 2 bases from J, with 13 bases between. The CDR3 nucleotides read TGTGCCAGCAGCTTAAGCGGTCTGATTACCTACGAGCAGTACTTC. Residues: CASSLSGLITYEQYF.

The V call is TRBV28, the J call TRBJ2-4; D is possibly TRBD1 (5 bases). The V gene's germline CDR1 is MDHEN and CDR2 SYDVKM. V was shortened by 2 bases and J by 10 bases, with 18 bases between the two germline ends. CDR3 size: 15 residues. CDR3 amino acids: CASSLPPAGNVIQYF. For the CDR3, the DNA is TGTGCCAGCAGTTTACCCCCGGCAGGGAATGTGATTCAGTACTTC.

This chain joins TRBV2 and TRBJ2-7, with 7 bases fitting TRBD1. V shed 6 bases, J shed 2 bases, and the junction held 4 bases outside the gene matches. Germline lookup yields CDR1 SNHLY and CDR2 FYNNEI. This CDR3 is 13 amino acids long. As DNA, the CDR3 is TGTGCCAGCAGGGCACAGGGGCCCTACGAGCAGTACTTC. Protein product: CASRAQGPYEQYF.

This chain links TRBV28 with TRBJ1-3; D may be TRBD1 (6 bases). The CDR3 runs 16 residues. Germline CDR1 MDHEN, CDR2 SYDVKM. Trimming left V 4 bases short and J 0 bases short, with 13 bases between. The DNA for the CDR3 is TGTGCCAGCAGTTCGGGGGGCGTCTACTCTGGAAACACCATATATTTT. The encoded protein is CASSSGGVYSGNTIYF.

The gene calls are TRBV4-3 and TRBJ1-5, with TRBD1 as a possible D gene (5 bases). The germline V and J ends were trimmed by 0 bases and 0 bases, with 12 bases remaining between them. Germline V gene lookup returns CDR1 LGHNA and CDR2 YSLEER. This CDR3 region has 17 residues. CDR3 nucleotide sequence: TGCGCCAGCAGCCAAGAGGCAGGGACTTATAGCAATCAGCCCCAGCATTTT. Its translation: CASSQEAGTYSNQPQHF.